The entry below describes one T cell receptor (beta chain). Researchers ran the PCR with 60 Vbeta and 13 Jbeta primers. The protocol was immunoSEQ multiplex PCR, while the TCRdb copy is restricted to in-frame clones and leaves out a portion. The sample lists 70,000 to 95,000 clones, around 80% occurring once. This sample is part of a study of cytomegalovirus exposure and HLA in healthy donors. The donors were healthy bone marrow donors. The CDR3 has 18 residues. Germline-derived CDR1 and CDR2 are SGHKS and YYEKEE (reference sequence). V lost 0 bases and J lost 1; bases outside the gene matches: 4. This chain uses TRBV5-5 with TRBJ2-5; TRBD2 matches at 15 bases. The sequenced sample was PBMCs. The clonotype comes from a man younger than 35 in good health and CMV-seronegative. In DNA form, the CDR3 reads TGTGCCAGCAGCTTGGTCGGACTAGCGGGGGGGCCCCAAGAGACCCAGTACTTC. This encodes CASSLVGLAGGPQETQYF.